This is a list of T cell receptor beta chains from one sample in a study of blood T cell repertoires in COVID-19. Here immunoSEQ multiplex PCR was the method, and the copy in TCRdb shows in-frame clones only, minus some. The sample contains some 80,000 clones, approximately 80% of which appear only once. Sequenced: peripheral blood. These receptors were taken from a man between 60 and 75 years old with active or convalescent COVID-19. Each CDR3 is given with its conserved first and last residue. The D gene is left open where the match is weak.

J gene	V gene	D gene	CDR3 protein
TRBJ1-6	TRBV3-1/TRBV3-2	-	CASSQVWQGNSPLHF
TRBJ1-2	TRBV6-6	TRBD1	CASREGQGAKGYTF
TRBJ1-3	TRBV6-1	TRBD1	CASSATGTGSSGNTIYF
TRBJ2-5	TRBV3-1/TRBV3-2	-	CASSQDLNTQYF
TRBJ2-5	TRBV27	TRBD2	CASTSLAGGGETQYF
TRBJ1-4	TRBV18	TRBD1	CASSPRDRPNEKLFF
TRBJ1-1	TRBV29-1	-	CSVDDGGTEAFF
TRBJ2-2	TRBV4-3	-	CASSREGPGSGELFF
TRBJ2-1	TRBV18	-	CASSLNFRVDEQFF
TRBJ1-1	TRBV9	TRBD1	CASSVAGGSRAEAFF
TRBJ2-2	TRBV9	TRBD1	CASSVRTGGGELFF
TRBJ2-7	TRBV5-8	TRBD1	CASSPGTGHLYEQYF
TRBJ2-2	TRBV19	TRBD1	CASSIDTGAGELFF
TRBJ1-6	TRBV30	-	CAWSVPRRAPDSPLHF
TRBJ1-5	TRBV6-5	-	CASRPDRFSNQPQHF
TRBJ2-3	TRBV5-5	-	CASSLLPRTQSTDTQYF
TRBJ1-2	TRBV30	-	CAWSVSRDTGRYGYTF
TRBJ1-6	TRBV6-5	-	CASSSTQGSYNSPLHF
TRBJ1-2	TRBV27	-	CASSLSGAGGYTF
TRBJ2-7	TRBV6-2/TRBV6-3	-	CASSYSPGSPSYEQYF
TRBJ2-7	TRBV11-2	-	CASSPGSSSTYEQYF
TRBJ1-5	TRBV7-8	-	CASRVSPGGSNQPQHF
TRBJ2-5	TRBV6-4	-	CASRGRRGQKETQYF
TRBJ2-2	TRBV19	TRBD1	CASRDRGNGELFF
TRBJ1-1	TRBV11-2	-	CASSLGGPNTEAFF
TRBJ2-3	TRBV24-1	-	CATSALAGDTQYF
TRBJ1-1	TRBV14	TRBD1	CASSQVTGAEAFF
TRBJ2-5	TRBV7-2	-	CASSPGQPGLETQYF
TRBJ2-3	TRBV19	-	CASTWDTFTDTQYF
TRBJ1-1	TRBV14	-	CASSQGVRRSGNTEAFF
TRBJ2-7	TRBV18	-	CASSPAGYEQYF
TRBJ2-7	TRBV6-5	TRBD2	CASTGTSARGEQYF
TRBJ1-2	TRBV7-2	TRBD1	CASSSRDSLYGYTF
TRBJ1-1	TRBV7-6	TRBD1	CASSPLPGQEGTEAFF
TRBJ2-3	TRBV19	-	CASNSLGAQGDTQYF
TRBJ1-3	TRBV19	TRBD1	CASTLDRSNGNTIYF
TRBJ2-3	TRBV10-3	-	CAISESTGPGDTQYF
TRBJ1-1	TRBV10-3	-	CAISDGMNTEAFF
TRBJ2-5	TRBV2	TRBD2	CASSGALAGLETQYF
TRBJ2-7	TRBV11-2	TRBD2	CASWRGAYHEQYF
TRBJ2-5	TRBV19	TRBD2	CASSPGLAGGVETQYF
TRBJ1-1	TRBV12-3/TRBV12-4	-	CASSFDRNTEAFF
TRBJ2-5	TRBV19	TRBD2	CASSIGLAGGQETQYF
TRBJ2-1	TRBV5-1	-	CASSLTGNPYNEQFF
TRBJ2-7	TRBV3-1/TRBV3-2	TRBD1	CASSQDPPRTGSYEQYF
TRBJ2-7	TRBV6-5	-	CASRYDRHPTYEQYF
TRBJ2-1	TRBV4-2	TRBD2	CASSHPSLAGGSLF
TRBJ2-7	TRBV27	TRBD1	CASSIWGTGSSHEQYF
TRBJ1-6	TRBV10-3	-	CAISESADYNSPLHF
TRBJ1-6	TRBV6-5	TRBD1	CASTKGTVNSPLHF
TRBJ1-4	TRBV6-1	TRBD1	CASSEGQGVRGEKLFF
TRBJ1-1	TRBV25-1	-	CASSALNTEAFF
TRBJ1-2	TRBV5-5	-	CASSLGSTNYGYTF
TRBJ2-7	TRBV6-5	-	CASKPGQMSYEQYF